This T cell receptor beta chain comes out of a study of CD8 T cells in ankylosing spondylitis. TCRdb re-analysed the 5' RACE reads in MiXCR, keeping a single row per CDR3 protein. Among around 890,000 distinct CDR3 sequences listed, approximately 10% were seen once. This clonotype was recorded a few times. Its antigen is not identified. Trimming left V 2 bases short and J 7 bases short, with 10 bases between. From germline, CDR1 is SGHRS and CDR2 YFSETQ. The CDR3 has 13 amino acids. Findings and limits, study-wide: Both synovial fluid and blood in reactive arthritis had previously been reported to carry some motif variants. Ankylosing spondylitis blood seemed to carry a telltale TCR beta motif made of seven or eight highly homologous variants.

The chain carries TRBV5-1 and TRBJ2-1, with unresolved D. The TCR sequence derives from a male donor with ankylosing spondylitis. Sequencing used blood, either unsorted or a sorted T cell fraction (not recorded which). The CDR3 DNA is TGCGCCAGCAGCTTCCCGACGTCGAATGAGCAGTTCTTC. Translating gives CASSFPTSNEQFF.